This T cell receptor beta chain appears in the sequencing data of a study of response to subunit inactivated influenza vaccine. Whole-study results and caveats: The authors suggested that every seasonal influenza vaccination recruits few new T cells.

On this clonotype: No antigen is known for it.

CDR3 length: 15 amino acids. Between the trimmed V and J ends, which lost 5 bases and 10 bases, there was a span of 21 bases. TCRdb independently ran MiXCR on the RT-PCR reads; one entry per CDR3 protein. The data hold 710,000 or so distinct CDR3 sequences, with less than 20% observed a single time. The material sequenced was PBMCs from blood, taken 12 days after vaccination. The receptor's source is a man aged 45 to 65 who received an inactivated influenza vaccine. The chain employs TRBV12-3 or TRBV12-4 and TRBJ2-1; tentatively, D is TRBD2 (6 bases). In DNA, the CDR3 is TGTGCCAGCAGTCTCACCGGGACTCATGGAGGGGAGCAGTTCTTC. Amino acids: CASSLTGTHGGEQFF.